This T cell receptor (beta chain) came from a study of T cell changes during pregnancy in multiple sclerosis. The germline CDR1 and CDR2 sequences are SGHVS and FQNEAQ. There are 18 residues in the CDR3. The junction had 14 bases not matched to a gene; V was cut back by 5 bases and J by 2 bases. TCRdb keeps only in-frame clones here, not all; method: immunoSEQ multiplex PCR. The sample contains 90,000 to 95,000 clones, 91% of which appear only once. The TCR sequence derives from a female donor with multiple sclerosis, enrolled in a pregnancy study. The chain combines TRBV7-8 with TRBJ1-5; 8 nucleotides agree with TRBD1. The sequences come from peripheral blood, collected before pregnancy. CDR3 sequence: CASSPRATGGNGNQPQHF. DNA of the CDR3: TGTGCCAGCAGCCCGAGAGCCACAGGGGGAAACGGCAATCAGCCCCAGCATTTT.